This T cell receptor (beta chain) derives from a study of blood T cell repertoires in COVID-19. Overall study: From T cells, B-cell-depleted T cells, or PBMCs came the material, which was cDNA or gDNA.

Enrollees, roughly 18 to 90 years old, lived in 24 US areas. Data came from immunoSEQ multiplex PCR; TCRdb stores just in-frame clones and leaves some out. The table has about 400,000 clones, approximately 85% seen once; the top ten hold around 2%. This clone was detected only once. V shed 3 bases and J 0 bases; nucleotides not matched to a gene: 7. Per germline, CDR1 WNHNN and CDR2 SYGVQD (reference sequence). CDR3 length: 17 residues. The chain is built from TRBV10-1 and TRBJ2-3; TRBD2 agrees at 9 bases. What was sequenced was PBMCs or T cells enriched from blood (not recorded which). The sequence derives from a middle-aged woman with acute COVID-19. The CDR3 loop is CASSDLAGPISTDTQYF. The CDR3, as DNA: TGCGCCAGCAGTGATCTAGCGGGGCCCATAAGCACAGATACGCAGTATTTT.